This is a list of T cell receptor beta chains from one sample in a study of chemoradiotherapy in HPV16-positive cancers. Repertoires were generated with immunoSEQ multiplex PCR, while TCRdb's copy carries only in-frame clones and drops some. Seen here are more than 850 clones, nearly 85% observed once, and the top ten hold roughly 4.5%. Sequences were derived from tumor tissue, sampled from a patient who underwent chemoradiotherapy. The receptor set was obtained from a human donor with HPV-associated anogenital cancer. The conserved cysteine and the conserved F or W are not part of the CDR3 here. A D gene is named only where the DNA matches it firmly. Clone size is shown for a subset of rows, as once, few, many or a class of expanded clone.

d_gene,abundance,j_gene,v_gene,CDR3aa
TRBD1,.,TRBJ1-2,TRBV7-3,ASSPGTGATYGYT
.,.,TRBJ2-7,TRBV28,ASRWDRRGYEQY
.,once,TRBJ2-5,TRBV12-5,ASGLSEGTGTQY
TRBD1,once,TRBJ2-5,TRBV10-3,AISDPPQGEETQY
.,once,TRBJ1-5,TRBV19,ASSDTPYSNQPQH
.,.,TRBJ2-6,TRBV6-1,ASSETGSSGANVLT
.,few,TRBJ2-7,TRBV2,ASRLGAYEQY
TRBD1,few,TRBJ1-2,TRBV19,ASSISASTGGDGYT
.,.,TRBJ1-3,TRBV11-2,ASSFSDGNTIY
.,.,TRBJ2-7,TRBV15,ATSNPIGGGKGEQY
TRBD1,.,TRBJ2-7,TRBV2,ASSDQGVLYEQY
TRBD1,.,TRBJ1-2,TRBV28,ASSTLSGGGYGYGYT
.,.,TRBJ1-1,TRBV6-5,ASSYGKNTEAF
TRBD1,.,TRBJ1-2,TRBV5-6,ASSEGTAYPGGNYGYT
.,.,TRBJ1-1,TRBV18,ASSPGEVRTEAF
.,.,TRBJ2-5,TRBV11-2,ASSFELGETQY
.,.,TRBJ1-6,TRBV6-5,ASSYQRGDSPLH
TRBD1,.,TRBJ1-4,TRBV4-2,ASSQDQGENEKLF
TRBD1,.,TRBJ2-1,TRBV9,ASSVGGQGSYNEQF
.,.,TRBJ1-2,TRBV10-3,AISEQGSLGGYT
TRBD1,once,TRBJ2-1,TRBV29-1,SVEGQLGTGAYNEQF
TRBD2,.,TRBJ2-7,TRBV28,ASSLLAGVSYEQY
.,few,TRBJ2-5,TRBV19,ASKPGVGTQY
.,.,TRBJ2-2,TRBV5-6,ASSLWDGELF
.,.,TRBJ2-2,TRBV4-2,ASSQVDIVRGELF
.,.,TRBJ2-1,TRBV29-1,SAEAWQNNEQF
TRBD1,.,TRBJ1-5,TRBV19,ASRPNRGRNQPQH
TRBD1,.,TRBJ1-2,TRBV2,ASRRTGYGYT
.,.,TRBJ1-1,TRBV5-1,ASSLAPGGVTEAF
.,once,TRBJ2-6,TRBV6-1,ASSEFEGSSGANVLT
TRBD1,.,TRBJ2-5,TRBV9,ASSAGTDQETQY
.,.,TRBJ1-2,TRBV20-1,SARVPGPSV
.,.,TRBJ2-1,TRBV20-1,SARLYNEQF
TRBD1,.,TRBJ1-6,TRBV9,ASSPGQANSPLH
TRBD1,.,TRBJ1-2,TRBV28,ASSLGWTGGFGYT
TRBD1,once,TRBJ2-7,TRBV7-3,ASSLSSTLTGLGEQY
TRBD2,.,TRBJ2-1,TRBV9,ASSVDGGGASYNEQF
TRBD2,.,TRBJ2-5,TRBV27,ASSQGTSGVLETQY
.,.,TRBJ2-3,TRBV7-6,ASSLVRGDTQY
.,.,TRBJ2-5,TRBV7-8,ASTPGGLETQY
.,.,TRBJ2-7,TRBV5-6,ASSLGQNYEQY
.,few,TRBJ2-7,TRBV6-1,ASSEVPYEQY
.,once,TRBJ2-5,TRBV19,ASSSTVGTQY
.,few,TRBJ1-6,TRBV18,ASSGDQGFSPLH
.,.,TRBJ2-3,TRBV9,ASSVDSVSRGGPDTQY
.,.,TRBJ1-4,TRBV6-6,ASSYSSQTGEKLF
.,.,TRBJ2-2,TRBV10-3,AISVEATGELF
TRBD2,.,TRBJ2-1,TRBV29-1,SVGGGKWYQF
.,.,TRBJ2-5,TRBV19,ASSSSLAGETQY
TRBD1,.,TRBJ1-2,TRBV5-1,ASAWDREDGGYT
.,once,TRBJ2-7,TRBV11-2,ASRFWGRGYEQY
.,.,TRBJ2-5,TRBV11-1,ASSPSGAGGVETQY
TRBD1,once,TRBJ2-1,TRBV6-5,ASRVGTGRRDEQF
TRBD1,.,TRBJ2-7,TRBV28,ASSLKGTGIEGQY
TRBD1,.,TRBJ1-2,TRBV2,ASGTGAYGYT